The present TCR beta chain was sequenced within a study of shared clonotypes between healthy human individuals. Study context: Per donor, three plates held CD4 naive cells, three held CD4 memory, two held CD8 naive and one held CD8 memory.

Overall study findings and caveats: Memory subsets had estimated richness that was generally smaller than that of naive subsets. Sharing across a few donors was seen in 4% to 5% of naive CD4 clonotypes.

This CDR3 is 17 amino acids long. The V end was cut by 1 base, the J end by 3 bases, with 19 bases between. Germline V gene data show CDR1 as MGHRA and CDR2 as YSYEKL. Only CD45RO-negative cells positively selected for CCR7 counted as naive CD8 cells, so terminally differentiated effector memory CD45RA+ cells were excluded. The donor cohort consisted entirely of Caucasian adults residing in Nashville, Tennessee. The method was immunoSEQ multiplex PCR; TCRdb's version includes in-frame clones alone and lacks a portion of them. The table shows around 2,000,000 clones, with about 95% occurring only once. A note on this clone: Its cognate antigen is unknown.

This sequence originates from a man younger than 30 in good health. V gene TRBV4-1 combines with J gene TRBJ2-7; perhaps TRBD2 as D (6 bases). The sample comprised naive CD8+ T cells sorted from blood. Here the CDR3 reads CASSQVGGAPDHYEQYF. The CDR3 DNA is TGCGCCAGCAGCCAAGTGGGCGGGGCCCCGGACCACTACGAGCAGTACTTC.